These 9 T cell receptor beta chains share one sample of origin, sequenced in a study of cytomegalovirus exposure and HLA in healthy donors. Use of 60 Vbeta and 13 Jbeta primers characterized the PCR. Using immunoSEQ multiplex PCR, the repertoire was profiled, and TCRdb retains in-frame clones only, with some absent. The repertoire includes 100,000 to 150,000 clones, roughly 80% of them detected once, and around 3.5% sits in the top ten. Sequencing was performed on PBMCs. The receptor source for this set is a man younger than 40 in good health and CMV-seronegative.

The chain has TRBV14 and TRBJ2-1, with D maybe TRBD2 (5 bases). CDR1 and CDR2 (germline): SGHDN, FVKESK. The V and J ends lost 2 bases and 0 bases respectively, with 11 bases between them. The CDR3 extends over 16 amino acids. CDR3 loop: CASSQITLVSYNEQFF. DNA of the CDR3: TGTGCCAGCAGCCAAATAACACTAGTCTCCTACAATGAGCAGTTCTTC. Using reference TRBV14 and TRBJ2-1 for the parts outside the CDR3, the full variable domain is EAGVTQFPSHSVIEKGQTVTLRCDPISGHDNLYWYRRVMGKEIKFLLHFVKESKQDESGMPNNRFLAERTGGTYSTLKVQPAELEDSGVYFCASSQITLVSYNEQFFGPGTRLTVL.

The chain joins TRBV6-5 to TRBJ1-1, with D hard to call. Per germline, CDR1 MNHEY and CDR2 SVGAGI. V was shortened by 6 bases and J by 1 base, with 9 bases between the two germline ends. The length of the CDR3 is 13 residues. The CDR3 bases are TGTGCCAGCAGCCATACAGAGAACACTGAAGCTTTCTTT. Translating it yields CASSHTENTEAFF.

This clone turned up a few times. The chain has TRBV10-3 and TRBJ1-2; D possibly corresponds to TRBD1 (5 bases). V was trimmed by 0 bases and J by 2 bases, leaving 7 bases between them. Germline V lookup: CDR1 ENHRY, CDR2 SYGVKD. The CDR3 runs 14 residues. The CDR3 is CAISESGENYGYTF. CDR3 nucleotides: TGTGCCATCAGTGAGTCAGGGGAAAACTATGGCTACACCTTC.

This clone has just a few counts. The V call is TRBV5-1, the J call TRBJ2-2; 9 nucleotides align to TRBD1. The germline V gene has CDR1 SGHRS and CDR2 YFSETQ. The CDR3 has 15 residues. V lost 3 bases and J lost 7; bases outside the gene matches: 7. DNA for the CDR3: TGCGCCAGCAGCTGGGGACAGGGTGGTATCGGGGAGCTGTTTTTT. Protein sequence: CASSWGQGGIGELFF.

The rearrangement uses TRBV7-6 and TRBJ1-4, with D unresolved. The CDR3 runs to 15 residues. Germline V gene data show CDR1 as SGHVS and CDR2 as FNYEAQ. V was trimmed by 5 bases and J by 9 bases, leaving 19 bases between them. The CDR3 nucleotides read TGTGCCAGCAGCCCACGAACCGAGACAATCCAAAAACTGTTTTTT. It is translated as CASSPRTETIQKLFF.

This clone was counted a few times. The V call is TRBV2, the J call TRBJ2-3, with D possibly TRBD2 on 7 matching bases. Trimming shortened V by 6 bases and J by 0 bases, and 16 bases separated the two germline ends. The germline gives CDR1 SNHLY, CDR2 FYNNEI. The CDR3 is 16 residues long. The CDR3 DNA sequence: TGTGCCAGCAGGAGGGGGAGCGGGGCAAGCACAGATACGCAGTATTTT. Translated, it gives CASRRGSGASTDTQYF.

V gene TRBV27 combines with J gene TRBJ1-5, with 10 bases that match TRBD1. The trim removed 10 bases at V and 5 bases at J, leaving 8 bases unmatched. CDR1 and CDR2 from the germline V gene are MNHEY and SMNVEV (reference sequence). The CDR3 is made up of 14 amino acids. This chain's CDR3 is CANPIDRGHQPQHF. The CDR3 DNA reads TGTGCCAACCCTATCGACAGGGGGCATCAGCCCCAGCATTTT.

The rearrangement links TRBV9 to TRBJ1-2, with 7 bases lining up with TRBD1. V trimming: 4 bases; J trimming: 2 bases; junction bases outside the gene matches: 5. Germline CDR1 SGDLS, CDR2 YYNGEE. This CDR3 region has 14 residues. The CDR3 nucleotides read TGTGCCAGCAGCCCTACGACAGGGAACTATGGCTACACCTTC. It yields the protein CASSPTTGNYGYTF.

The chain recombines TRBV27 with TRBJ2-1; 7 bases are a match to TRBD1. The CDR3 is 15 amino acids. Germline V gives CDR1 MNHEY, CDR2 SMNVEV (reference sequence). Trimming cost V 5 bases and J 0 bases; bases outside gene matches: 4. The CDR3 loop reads CASSGRDSSYNEQFF. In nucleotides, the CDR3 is TGTGCCAGCAGTGGCCGGGACAGCTCCTACAATGAGCAGTTCTTC.